A single sample gave rise to the 7 T cell receptor beta chains below, sequenced in a study of persistence of HIV-infected CD4 T cells. This was the immunoSEQ version 4 assay in survey mode. Measured with immunoSEQ multiplex PCR; TCRdb has only the in-frame clones, and not every one. Of some 30,000 clones in the sample, around 76% were seen once. The stimulus was lysate of CMV-infected fibroblasts, around 10 ug/mL. Memory cells lacking CD40L and CD69 with high CD45RO were sorted. No antigen is known for these receptors. This specimen was CD4+ T cells sorted from PBMCs after approximately 18-hour stimulation, taken from a patient who received antiretroviral therapy. These receptors were collected from an adult woman with HIV who was CMV-seropositive.

CDR3 DNA sequence: TGCGCCAGCAGTGAAACAGGGATCTATGGCTACACCTTC. It yields the protein CASSETGIYGYTF. The J gene is TRBJ1-2, the V gene TRBV10-2, with D possibly TRBD1 on 6 matching bases. CDR3 length: 13 amino acids. Germline CDR1 is WSHSY and CDR2 is SAAADI. Trimming removed 3 bases from V and 4 bases from J, with 9 bases in between.

The chain employs TRBV4-2 and TRBJ1-3, with D possibly matching TRBD1 (5 bases). Trimming cost V 4 bases and J 0 bases, with 10 bases left between them. The germline V gene has CDR1 LGHNA and CDR2 YNFKEQ. This CDR3 spans 15 amino acids. For the CDR3, the DNA is TGTGCCAGCAGCCCGGGGCCGTACTCTGGAAACACCATATATTTT. It codes for CASSPGPYSGNTIYF.

The rearrangement uses TRBV4-3 and TRBJ2-3, with D possibly TRBD2 on 6 matching bases. Per germline, CDR1 LGHNA and CDR2 YSLEER. The CDR3 sequence is 17 residues long. The ends were cut back, 0 bases at V and 0 bases at J, with 13 bases in the middle. The CDR3, as DNA: TGCGCCAGCAGCCAAGATGCGCTAGCGTCTAGCACAGATACGCAGTATTTT. Its translation is CASSQDALASSTDTQYF.

The chain links TRBV27 to TRBJ2-3, with a weak D call TRBD2 (6 bases). The germline V gene encodes CDR1 MNHEY and CDR2 SMNVEV (reference sequence). CDR3 length: 19 residues. V lost 6 bases and J 5 bases, leaving 30 bases between the germline ends. CDR3 DNA: TGTGCCAGCAGATCCCGAGGGGAGGACCCGGGACTGCCAGGAGATACGCAGTATTTT. Its protein product is CASRSRGEDPGLPGDTQYF.

The chain employs TRBV5-6 and TRBJ1-2, with D perhaps TRBD1 (5 bases). V was pared by 4 bases and J by 4 bases, with 11 bases between. The CDR3 is 13 residues long. Germline assignment: CDR1 SGHDT and CDR2 YYEEEE. The CDR3 here is CASSAGTTYGYTF. In nucleotides, the CDR3 is TGTGCCAGCAGCGCCGGGACGACCTATGGCTACACCTTC.

The rearrangement links TRBV18 to TRBJ2-5; possibly TRBD1 for D (5 bases). The CDR3 runs to 14 residues. Germline CDR1 and CDR2: KGHSH and LQKENI. Trimming removed 3 bases at V and 5 bases at J, with 13 bases between. CDR3 loop: CASSPLRSGETQYF. In DNA form, the CDR3 reads TGTGCCAGCTCACCCCTGAGGTCAGGGGAGACCCAGTACTTC.

J is TRBJ2-3 and V is TRBV6-5; no clear D gene. Germline CDR1 MNHEY, CDR2 SVGAGI. V lost 6 bases, J lost 2 bases, and 6 bases lay in between. The CDR3 runs to 12 residues. CDR3 sequence reads: CASSPNTDTQYF. The CDR3, as DNA: TGTGCCAGCAGCCCCAACACAGATACGCAGTATTTT.